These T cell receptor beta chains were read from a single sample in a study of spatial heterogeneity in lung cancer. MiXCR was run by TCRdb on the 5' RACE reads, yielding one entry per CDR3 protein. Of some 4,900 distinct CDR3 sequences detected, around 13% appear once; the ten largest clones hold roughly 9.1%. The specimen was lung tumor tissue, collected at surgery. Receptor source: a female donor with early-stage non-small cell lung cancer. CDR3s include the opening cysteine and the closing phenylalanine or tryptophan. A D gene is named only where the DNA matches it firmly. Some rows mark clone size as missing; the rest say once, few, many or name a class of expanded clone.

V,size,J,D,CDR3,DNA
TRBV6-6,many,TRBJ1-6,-,CASSYMSGNSPLHF,TGTGCCAGCAGTTATATGAGCGGTAATTCACCCCTCCACTTT
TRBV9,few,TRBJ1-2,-,CASSVGGNYGYTF,TGTGCCAGCAGCGTCGGGGGAAACTATGGCTACACCTTC
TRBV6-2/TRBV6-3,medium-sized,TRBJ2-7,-,CASSDGAAGDTYEQYF,TGTGCCAGCAGTGACGGCGCGGCAGGCGACACCTACGAGCAGTACTTC
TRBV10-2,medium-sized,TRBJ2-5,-,CASCSDKQETQYF,TGCGCCAGCTGTAGTGATAAACAAGAGACCCAGTACTTC
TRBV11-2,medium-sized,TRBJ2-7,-,CASSLVVREQYF,TGTGCCAGCAGCTTAGTTGTTAGGGAGCAGTACTTC
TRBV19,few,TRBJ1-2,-,CASSIDRWNYGYTF,TGTGCCAGTAGTATAGACCGGTGGAACTATGGCTACACCTTC
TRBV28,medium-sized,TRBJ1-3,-,CASSLGAGNTIYF,TGTGCCAGCAGTTTGGGGGCCGGAAACACCATATATTTT
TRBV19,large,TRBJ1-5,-,CASFGTNQPQHF,TGTGCCAGTTTCGGTACCAATCAGCCCCAGCATTTT
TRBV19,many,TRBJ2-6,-,CASGLESGANVLTF,TGTGCCAGTGGGCTGGAGTCTGGGGCCAACGTCCTGACTTTC
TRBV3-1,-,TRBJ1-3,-,CASSPRGGSGNTIYF,TGTGCCAGCAGCCCTCGTGGGGGCTCAGGAAACACCATATATTTT
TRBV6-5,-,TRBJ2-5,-,CASSYSFSQSRGETQYF,TGTGCCAGCAGTTACTCGTTCTCCCAATCCCGCGGAGAGACCCAGTACTTC
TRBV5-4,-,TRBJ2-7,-,CASSSRGRDEQYF,TGTGCCAGCAGCTCACGGGGCCGTGACGAGCAGTACTTC
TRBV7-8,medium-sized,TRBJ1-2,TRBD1,CASSPHTQGAEGYTF,TGTGCCAGCAGCCCGCATACACAGGGGGCTGAGGGCTACACCTTC